The entry that follows covers one TCR beta chain sequence. These data are taken from a study of T cell responses to AZD1222 COVID-19 vaccine. Germline V gene lookup returns CDR1 MDHEN and CDR2 SYDVKM. This CDR3 comprises 12 residues. Trimming took 6 bases from V and 9 from J, leaving 14 bases between them. This table comes from immunoSEQ multiplex PCR, and its TCRdb copy is limited to in-frame clones, with some not included. The sample holds 100,000 or so clones, approximately 86% seen once. V gene TRBV28 combines with J gene TRBJ1-1, with a possible D match to TRBD1 (5 bases). The source was peripheral blood, collected on day 0 of AZD1222 vaccination. The clonotype comes from an adult in good health. CDR3 DNA sequence: TGTGCCAGCAGGTTAAGTAGACAGAAAGCTTTCTTT. Translation: CASRLSRQKAFF.